The entry below describes one T cell receptor beta chain. No antigen is known for it. This entry comes from a study of T cell repertoires in ileal Crohn's disease. General observations from the study: Clonality above 26.8% at surgery always came with endoscopic recurrence.

The repertoire was sequenced with immunoSEQ multiplex PCR; TCRdb's copy has only in-frame clones and lacks some. Among several thousand clones, around 80% were seen once, and the ten largest hold around 2.8%. V lost 0 bases, J lost 4 bases, and 4 bases stayed unmatched. The CDR3 spans 14 residues. Germline values: CDR1 SQVTM, CDR2 ANQGSEA. The sorted cells were lamina propria lymphocytes from surgical specimens, first isolated by density gradient. The sequence was obtained from an adult with Crohn's disease. This rearrangement joins TRBV29-1 to TRBJ2-7, with 9 nucleotides matching TRBD1. Sequencing used CD4+ T cells sorted from the ileum. The CDR3 loop is CSVEEGTGQYEQYF. Here the CDR3 DNA reads TGCAGCGTTGAAGAGGGGACAGGGCAATACGAGCAGTACTTC.